These 20 T cell receptor beta chains were sequenced from one sample in a study of control samples from healthy donors and cancer patients. The data were produced by immunoSEQ multiplex PCR, yet TCRdb's version contains in-frame clones alone and is incomplete. The sample has approximately 49,000 clones, about 92% seen once. The sample comprised PBMCs. Receptors were obtained from a man in his forties or fifties with colorectal cancer.

The V and J genes are TRBV11-2 and TRBJ2-5; 10 nucleotides align to TRBD2. V lost 5 bases to trimming and J lost 3 bases; unmatched junction nucleotides: 3. This CDR3 comprises 14 residues. Germline V lookup: CDR1 SGHAT, CDR2 FQNNGV. The CDR3 is CASSGTSGKETQYF. The CDR3 DNA sequence: TGTGCCAGCAGCGGCACTAGCGGGAAAGAGACCCAGTACTTC.

The chain recombines TRBV6-5 with TRBJ1-2, with 7 nucleotides matching TRBD1. The CDR3 spans 15 residues. Germline V gene sequence: CDR1 MNHEY, CDR2 SVGAGI. Trimming at V came to 0 bases and at J to 6 bases, leaving 7 bases not matched to a gene. In DNA form, the CDR3 reads TGTGCCAGCAGTTACTCGAGAGGGGGCGCCGATGGCTACACCTTC. This encodes CASSYSRGGADGYTF.

The chain couples TRBV18 to TRBJ2-5, with TRBD1 matching over 9 bases. CDR3 length: 15 amino acids. Trimming removed 1 base from V and 5 bases from J; junction bases left unmatched: 5. Germline assignment: CDR1 KGHSH and CDR2 LQKENI. Here the CDR3 DNA reads TGTGCCAGCTCACCACTACAGGGGGCTTGGGAGACCCAGTACTTC. It yields the protein CASSPLQGAWETQYF.

The chain employs TRBV19 and TRBJ1-4; maybe TRBD1 (6 bases). The CDR3 is 14 residues long. Germline CDR1 reads LNHDA; CDR2 reads SQIVND (reference sequence). V lost 10 bases and J 0 bases, leaving 12 bases between the germline ends. The CDR3 loop reads CATRGRTTNEKLFF. The DNA of the CDR3 is TGTGCCACTAGGGGGAGGACAACTAATGAAAAACTGTTTTTT.

This chain links TRBV5-1 with TRBJ1-4, with a possible D match to TRBD1 (5 bases). Germline CDR1 SGHRS, CDR2 YFSETQ. The germline V and J ends were trimmed by 2 bases and 5 bases, with 19 bases remaining between them. The CDR3 consists of 17 residues. CDR3 in DNA: TGCGCCAGCAGCTTAGGAGGGGTCCGTGGGGAGAATGAAAAACTGTTTTTT. It is translated as CASSLGGVRGENEKLFF.

As concerns this clone: Other DNA sequences in the same sample also yield this CDR3. The chain employs TRBV7-2 and TRBJ2-7; no definite D call. V shed 1 base and J shed 4 bases, with 8 bases lying between them. Germline V CDR1 and CDR2: SGHTA, FQGNSA. The CDR3 covers 13 residues. CDR3 nucleotides: TGTGCCAGCAGCTTAGGGACGGAGTACGAGCAGTACTTC. Encoded protein: CASSLGTEYEQYF.

This clone was seen more than once but under ten times. This sequence joins TRBV5-1 and TRBJ1-3, with D uncertain. Trimming removed 0 bases from V and 3 bases from J, with 7 bases in between. CDR1 and CDR2 (germline): SGHRS, YFSETQ. This CDR3 spans 14 amino acids. This chain's CDR3 is CASSLGTNGNTIYF. CDR3 DNA: TGCGCCAGCAGCTTGGGTACGAATGGAAACACCATATATTTT.

The chain joins TRBV4-3 to TRBJ2-7, with D possibly TRBD2 on 5 matching bases. Germline lookup yields CDR1 LGHNA and CDR2 YSLEER. CDR3 length: 17 amino acids. The V end lost 0 bases, the J end lost 0 bases, and 15 bases lay between the germline ends. This CDR3 reads CASSQDRGSVGSYEQYF. CDR3 DNA sequence: TGCGCCAGCAGCCAAGATCGAGGGAGCGTGGGCTCCTACGAGCAGTACTTC.

The chain couples TRBV6-5 to TRBJ2-7; 10 nucleotides align to TRBD1. The germline CDR1 and CDR2 sequences are MNHEY and SVGAGI. V lost 6 bases to trimming and J lost 4 bases; unmatched junction nucleotides: 6. There are 14 residues in the CDR3. CDR3 nucleotides: TGTGCCAGCAGCCTTAGACAGGGGGCTTACGAGCAGTACTTC. This sequence encodes CASSLRQGAYEQYF.

The chain has TRBV7-2 and TRBJ2-7, with D uncertain. CDR3 length equals 14 residues. V gave up 1 base and J gave up 5 bases, with 12 bases separating them. Germline V gives CDR1 SGHTA, CDR2 FQGNSA. CDR3 nucleotides: TGTGCCAGCAGCTTAGTCGACGGGCCCCACGAGCAGTACTTC. Amino acids: CASSLVDGPHEQYF. Full variable domain (outside the CDR3, taken from reference TRBV7-2 and TRBJ2-7): GAGVSQSPSNKVTEKGKDVELRCDPISGHTALYWYRQSLGQGLEFLIYFQGNSAPDKSGLPSDRFSAERTGGSVSTLTIQRTQQEDSAVYLCASSLVDGPHEQYFGPGTRLTVT.

The chain carries TRBV3-1 (or the pseudogene TRBV3-2) and TRBJ2-7; D remains unclear. From germline, CDR1 is LGHDT and CDR2 YNNKEL (reference sequence). CDR3 length: 11 amino acids. Trimming took off 5 bases at V and 6 bases at J, with 8 bases between the two ends. Written as DNA, the CDR3 is TGTGCCAGCAGCTTCTTGTCCGAGCAGTACTTC. This sequence encodes CASSFLSEQYF.

The V call is TRBV2, the J call TRBJ1-1; D gene unclear. Looked up from germline, CDR1 is SNHLY and CDR2 is FYNNEI. The V end was cut by 7 bases, the J end by 1 base, with 7 bases between. The CDR3 sequence is 12 residues long. This CDR3 reads CASTRRNTEAFF. The CDR3 DNA reads as TGTGCCAGCACAAGGAGGAACACTGAAGCTTTCTTT.

CDR3 region: CASSWPGGRADANEQFF. The CDR3 bases are TGCGCCAGCAGCTGGCCCGGCGGGAGGGCCGATGCCAATGAGCAGTTCTTC. The V gene is TRBV5-1, the J gene TRBJ2-1; 9 bases fit TRBD2. Germline CDR1 SGHRS, CDR2 YFSETQ. V lost 3 bases, J lost 6 bases, and 13 bases stayed unmatched. The CDR3 is 17 residues long.

The chain joins TRBV21-1 to TRBJ2-7; the D segment call TRBD2 is taken from the table without a DNA check. TRBV21-1 is tagged as a pseudogene. The CDR3 covers 16 residues. The CDR3 spells CASSSGEGGLFYEQYF. The CDR3 nucleotides are TGTGCCAGCAGCAGTGGGGAGGGGGGACTTTTCTACGAGCAGTACTTC.

V usage is TRBV2 and J usage is TRBJ2-7; D not resolved. CDR1 and CDR2 (germline): SNHLY, FYNNEI. The CDR3 totals 13 residues. V was shortened by 3 bases and J by 1 base, with 7 bases between the two germline ends. The CDR3 loop reads CASSEAASYEQYF. The CDR3 nucleotides read TGTGCCAGCAGTGAGGCAGCATCCTACGAGCAGTACTTC.

J is TRBJ2-7 and V is TRBV6-8; D uncertain. V was clipped by 2 bases and J by 4 bases, with 3 bases between them. The CDR3 length is 11 residues. CDR1 MNHGY and CDR2 SAAAGT come from the germline V gene. The CDR3, as DNA: TGTGCCAGCAGTTACCTTTACGAGCAGTACTTC. It is translated as CASSYLYEQYF.

This clone was counted a few times. The chain is built from TRBV12-3 or TRBV12-4 and TRBJ2-1, with D maybe TRBD1 (6 bases). The V gene lost 5 bases and the J gene lost 12 bases, with 14 bases spanning the gap. The CDR3 extends over 12 amino acids. CDR3 protein: CASSIRGMGQFF. CDR3 nucleotides: TGTGCCAGCAGTATCAGGGGAATGGGGCAGTTCTTC.

This chain joins TRBV5-1 and TRBJ2-7; TRBD2 is a possible D gene (5 bases). The CDR3 has 14 amino acids. Deletions cut 0 bases from V and 4 bases from J, with 11 bases between. CDR1 is SGHRS and CDR2 is YFSETQ in the germline V gene. CDR3 in DNA: TGCGCCAGCAGCTTGGCGGGAATGGAATACGAGCAGTACTTC. It encodes CASSLAGMEYEQYF. Full variable domain (rest looked up from reference TRBV5-1 and TRBJ2-7): KAGVTQTPRYLIKTRGQQVTLSCSPISGHRSVSWYQQTPGQGLQFLFEYFSETQRNKGNFPGRFSGRQFSNSRSEMNVSTLELGDSALYLCASSLAGMEYEQYFGPGTRLTVT.

The chain has TRBV28 and TRBJ1-4; D might be TRBD1 (6 bases). The CDR3 extends over 18 amino acids. Germline V gene lookup returns CDR1 MDHEN and CDR2 SYDVKM. V was pared by 7 bases and J by 3 bases, with 24 bases between. CDR3 in amino acids: CASTPTEGQGWANEKLFF. CDR3 nucleotides: TGTGCCAGCACTCCGACAGAGGGTCAGGGGTGGGCTAATGAAAAACTGTTTTTT.

This rearrangement joins TRBV6-5 to TRBJ2-7, with D perhaps matching TRBD2 (6 bases). The CDR3 consists of 13 residues. V lost 10 bases, J lost 5 bases, and 18 bases lay in between. The germline V gene encodes CDR1 MNHEY and CDR2 SVGAGI. CDR3 protein: CAIRDSRSHEQYF. As DNA, the CDR3 is TGTGCCATCCGGGACTCAAGAAGCCACGAGCAGTACTTC.